This TCR beta chain originates from a study of metastatic and nonmetastatic thyroid tumors. Overall study: Malignant thyroid and benign thyroid patients provided blood and tumor or nodule tissue whose repertoires were compared. Points from the study as a whole: Benign nodules reportedly had significantly lower TCR beta diversity than malignant thyroid tumors in blood and tumor.

Nobody among the patients had been given any treatment before thyroid surgery. In the original workflow: Differences in CDR3 between clinicopathological groups were drawn on to build a classifier intended to discriminate distant-metastatic papillary thyroid cancer patients. TCRdb re-clonotyped the PCR reads via MiXCR. The V and J calls and clone size are TCRdb's, not the authors'. The repertoire holds around 61,000 clones, 25% to 30% seen once, with about 15% in the top ten. A few counts support this clone. What it recognizes is unknown. The origin of this receptor is a female donor with papillary thyroid cancer or a benign thyroid nodule (not recorded which). Some clones in this sample may be carry-over from other donors' samples. Specimen: blood.

The chain's CDR3 is CASSFRGASYNEQFF. In DNA form, the CDR3 reads TGTGCCAGCAGCTTTCGCGGGGCCTCCTACAATGAGCAGTTCTTC. The chain combines TRBV11-1 with TRBJ2-1, with D tentatively TRBD2 (6 bases). CDR3 length equals 15 residues. CDR1 is SGHAT, CDR2 FQDESV, per germline (reference sequence). Trimming took 3 bases from V and 0 from J, leaving 9 bases between them.